Shown below are 10 T cell receptor beta chains from a single sample sequenced in a study of CD4 T cells in relation to SARS-CoV-2 and coronaviruses (dated by TCRdb to about 2021). Libraries came from the immunoSEQ multiplex PCR assay. As stored in TCRdb, this immuneACCESS dataset retains in-frame rearrangements with V and J assigned. A fraction of the clones does not appear; measured against another copy, unresolved V genes explain less than half of the discrepancy, and the remainder lacks a known reason. This sample has about 56,000 clones in its table, and around 90% of those were observed once. The ten largest clones capture 0.3% to 0.5% of the sample. The sample was naive CD4+ T cells from PBMCs. According to the study, the label for this sample's cell subset or site signals: naive CD4+ T cells isolated by negative enrichment. The receptors originated from an adult with COVID-19.

This chain uses TRBV11-2 with TRBJ2-5; D remains unclear. The CDR3 sequence is 14 residues long. Germline V gives CDR1 SGHAT, CDR2 FQNNGV. Deletions cut 1 base from V and 4 bases from J, with 10 bases between. DNA of the CDR3: TGTGCCAGCAGCTTAGCCTGGCTAGGAGAGACCCAGTACTTC. Its translation: CASSLAWLGETQYF.

The rearrangement joins TRBV11-2 to TRBJ2-7, with D possibly TRBD2 on 5 matching bases. This CDR3 comprises 17 residues. The V gene's germline CDR1 is SGHAT and CDR2 FQNNGV. Trimming shortened V by 5 bases and J by 2 bases, and 22 bases separated the two germline ends. The CDR3 DNA reads TGTGCCAGCAGCCTCCGCCGAACGAGGGTGCGGACCTACGAGCAGTACTTC. Amino acid sequence: CASSLRRTRVRTYEQYF.

The V call is TRBV7-9, the J call TRBJ2-5, with 13 bases that match TRBD2. CDR1 is SEHNR, CDR2 FQNEAQ, per germline (reference sequence). The CDR3 is made up of 18 amino acids. V trimming: 1 base; J trimming: 3 bases; junction bases outside the gene matches: 8. DNA for the CDR3: TGTGCCAGCAGCTTAGGGGGGGGACTAGCGGGAAGGAAAGAGACCCAGTACTTC. Encoded protein: CASSLGGGLAGRKETQYF.

This clone was picked up one time. J is TRBJ1-5 and V is TRBV9; D uncertain. The CDR3 totals 14 residues. The germline gives CDR1 SGDLS, CDR2 YYNGEE. V was shortened by 2 bases and J by 0 bases, with 6 bases between the two germline ends. CDR3 amino acids: CASSVGGSNQPQHF. Here the CDR3 DNA reads TGTGCCAGCAGCGTCGGAGGTAGCAATCAGCCCCAGCATTTT. The full variable domain, its missing parts supplied by reference TRBV9 and TRBJ1-5, is DSGVTQTPKHLITATGQRVTLRCSPRSGDLSVYWYQQSLDQGLQFLIQYYNGEERAKGNILERFSAQQFPDLHSELNLSSLELGDSALYFCASSVGGSNQPQHFGDGTRLSIL.

The chain employs TRBV4-1 and TRBJ2-2, with 7 bases aligning to TRBD1. After removal of 3 bases from V and 7 bases from J, the junction contained 5 bases not matched to a gene. There are 14 residues in the CDR3. Germline CDR1 MGHRA, CDR2 YSYEKL. The CDR3 region has the DNA TGCGCCAGCAGCCAGACAGGGACGGTCGGGGAGCTGTTTTTT. Translation gives CASSQTGTVGELFF.

V and J are TRBV28 and TRBJ1-3, with D perhaps matching TRBD1 (5 bases). Germline lookup yields CDR1 MDHEN and CDR2 SYDVKM. With 3 bases removed from V and 6 bases from J, the gap between germline ends came to 12 bases. The CDR3 is 14 amino acids. The CDR3: CASSFSQDANTIYF. The CDR3 bases are TGTGCCAGCAGTTTCTCACAGGACGCAAACACCATATATTTT.

The rearrangement joins TRBV18 to TRBJ2-3; D unresolved. The V gene's germline CDR1 is KGHSH and CDR2 LQKENI. Between the trimmed V and J ends, which lost 5 bases and 4 bases, there was a span of 7 bases. The CDR3 consists of 12 residues. This chain's CDR3 is CASSDRADTQYF. The CDR3 nucleotides read TGTGCCAGCTCAGACCGGGCAGATACGCAGTATTTT. The whole variable domain, remainder taken from reference TRBV18 and TRBJ2-3, is NAGVMQNPRHLVRRRGQEARLRCSPMKGHSHVYWYRQLPEEGLKFMVYLQKENIIDESGMPKERFSAEFPKEGPSILRIQQVVRGDSAAYFCASSDRADTQYFGPGTRLTVL.

V and J are TRBV6-6 and TRBJ1-3, with a tentative D call TRBD1 (6 bases). From germline, CDR1 is MNHNY and CDR2 SVGAGI (reference sequence). The CDR3 runs to 12 residues. V lost 8 bases and J lost 4, with 9 bases in between. CDR3 sequence reads: CASQGLGNTIYF. CDR3 nucleotides: TGTGCCAGCCAGGGGTTAGGAAACACCATATATTTT.

The chain joins TRBV7-9 to TRBJ2-5; 8 bases are a match to TRBD2. The CDR3 is 13 amino acids. Germline lookup yields CDR1 SEHNR and CDR2 FQNEAQ (reference sequence). J gave up 2 bases and V 4 bases, and 0 bases lay outside the gene matches. DNA of the CDR3: TGTGCCAGCAGCTCTAGCGGGCAAGAGACCCAGTACTTC. Protein: CASSSSGQETQYF.

The chain's CDR3 is CASSPQDRAVVGYTF. CDR3 DNA sequence: TGTGCCAGCTCACCACAAGACAGGGCGGTAGTTGGCTACACCTTC. The chain carries TRBV18 and TRBJ1-2; TRBD1 aligns across 7 bases. Germline assignment: CDR1 KGHSH and CDR2 LQKENI. The CDR3 loop spans 15 amino acids. V lost 1 base to trimming and J lost 7 bases; unmatched junction nucleotides: 9.